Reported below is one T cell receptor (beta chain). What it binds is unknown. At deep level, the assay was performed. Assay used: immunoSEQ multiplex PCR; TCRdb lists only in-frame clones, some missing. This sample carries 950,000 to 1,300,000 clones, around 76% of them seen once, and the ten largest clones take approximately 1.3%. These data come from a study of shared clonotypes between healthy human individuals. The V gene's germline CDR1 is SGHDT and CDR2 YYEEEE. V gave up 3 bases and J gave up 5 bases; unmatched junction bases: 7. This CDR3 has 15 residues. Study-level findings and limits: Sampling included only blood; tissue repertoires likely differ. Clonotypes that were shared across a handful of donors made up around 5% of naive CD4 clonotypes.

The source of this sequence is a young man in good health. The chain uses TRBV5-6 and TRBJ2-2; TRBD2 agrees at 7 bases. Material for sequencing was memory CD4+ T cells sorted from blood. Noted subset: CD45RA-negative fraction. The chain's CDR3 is CASSSWGLNTGELFF. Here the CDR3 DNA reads TGTGCCAGCAGCTCTTGGGGACTAAATACCGGGGAGCTGTTTTTT.